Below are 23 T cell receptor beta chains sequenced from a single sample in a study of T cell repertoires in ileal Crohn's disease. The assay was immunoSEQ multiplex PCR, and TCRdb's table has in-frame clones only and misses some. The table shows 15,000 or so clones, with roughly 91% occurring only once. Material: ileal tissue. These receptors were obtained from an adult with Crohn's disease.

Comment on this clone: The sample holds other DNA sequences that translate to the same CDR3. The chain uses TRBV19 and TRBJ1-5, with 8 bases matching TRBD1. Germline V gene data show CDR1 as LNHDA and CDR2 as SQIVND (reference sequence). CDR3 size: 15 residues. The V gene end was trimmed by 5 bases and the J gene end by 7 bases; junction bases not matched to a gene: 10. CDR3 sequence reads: CASSLTGGSRQPQHF. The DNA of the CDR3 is TGTGCCAGTAGTTTAACAGGGGGATCCAGGCAGCCCCAGCATTTT.

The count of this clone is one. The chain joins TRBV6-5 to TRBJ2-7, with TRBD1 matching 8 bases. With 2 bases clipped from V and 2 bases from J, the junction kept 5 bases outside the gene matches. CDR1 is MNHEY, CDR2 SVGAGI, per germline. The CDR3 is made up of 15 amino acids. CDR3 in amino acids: CASSYRDRLPYEQYF. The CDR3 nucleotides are TGTGCCAGCAGTTACCGGGACAGGTTACCCTACGAGCAGTACTTC.

CDR3 DNA: TGTGCCAGCAGGAGATCTAGCGGGGGGCTGTACAATGAGCAGTTCTTC. It yields the protein CASRRSSGGLYNEQFF. V gene TRBV2 combines with J gene TRBJ2-1; 11 positions match TRBD2. CDR3 length: 16 residues. Per germline, CDR1 SNHLY and CDR2 FYNNEI. Losses at the gene ends were 6 bases for V and 4 bases for J; bases not matched to a gene: 8. The full variable domain, with the rest looked up from reference TRBV2 and TRBJ2-1, is EPEVTQTPSHQVTQMGQEVILRCVPISNHLYFYWYRQILGQKVEFLVSFYNNEISEKSEIFDDQFSVERPDGSNFTLKIRSTKLEDSAMYFCASRRSSGGLYNEQFFGPGTRLTVL.

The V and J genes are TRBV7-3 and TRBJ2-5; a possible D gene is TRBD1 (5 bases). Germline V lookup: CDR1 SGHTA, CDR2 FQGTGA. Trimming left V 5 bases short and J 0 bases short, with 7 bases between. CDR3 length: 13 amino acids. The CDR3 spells CASSRTNQETQYF. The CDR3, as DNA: TGTGCCAGCAGCCGGACAAACCAAGAGACCCAGTACTTC.

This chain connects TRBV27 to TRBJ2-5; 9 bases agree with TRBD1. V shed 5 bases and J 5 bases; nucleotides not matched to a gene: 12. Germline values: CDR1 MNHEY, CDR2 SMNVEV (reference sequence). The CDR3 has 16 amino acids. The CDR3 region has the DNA TGTGCCAGCAGTCCACGGCCCGGACAGGGGTGGGAGACCCAGTACTTC. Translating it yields CASSPRPGQGWETQYF.

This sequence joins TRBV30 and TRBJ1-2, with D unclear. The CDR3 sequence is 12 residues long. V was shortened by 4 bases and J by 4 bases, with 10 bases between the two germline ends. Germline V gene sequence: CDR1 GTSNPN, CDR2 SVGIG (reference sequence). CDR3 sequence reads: CAWTVQSYGYTF. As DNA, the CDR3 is TGTGCCTGGACAGTTCAGTCCTATGGCTACACCTTC.

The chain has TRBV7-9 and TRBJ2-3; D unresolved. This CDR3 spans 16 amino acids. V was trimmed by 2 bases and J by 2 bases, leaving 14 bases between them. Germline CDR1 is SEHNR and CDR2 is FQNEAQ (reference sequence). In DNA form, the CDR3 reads TGTGCCAGCAGCTTAAGGCCGTACAGCCACACAGATACGCAGTATTTT. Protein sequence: CASSLRPYSHTDTQYF.

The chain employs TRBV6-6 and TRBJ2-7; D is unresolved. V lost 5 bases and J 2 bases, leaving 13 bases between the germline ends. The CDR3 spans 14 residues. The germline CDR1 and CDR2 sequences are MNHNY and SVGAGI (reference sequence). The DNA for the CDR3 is TGTGCCAGCAGTGGTGAGGCAACCACCTACGAGCAGTACTTC. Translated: CASSGEATTYEQYF.

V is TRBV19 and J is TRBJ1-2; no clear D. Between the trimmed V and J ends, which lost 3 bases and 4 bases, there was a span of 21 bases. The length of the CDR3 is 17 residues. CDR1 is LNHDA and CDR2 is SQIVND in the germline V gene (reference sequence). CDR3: CASSIADTERVPYGYTF. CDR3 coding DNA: TGTGCCAGTAGTATCGCTGACACCGAGAGGGTTCCCTATGGCTACACCTTC.

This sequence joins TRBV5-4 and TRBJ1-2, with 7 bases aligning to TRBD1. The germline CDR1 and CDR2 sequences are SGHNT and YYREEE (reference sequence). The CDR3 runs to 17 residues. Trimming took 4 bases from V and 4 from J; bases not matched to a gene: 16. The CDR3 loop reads CASSRGTANPLVYGYTF. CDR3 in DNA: TGTGCCAGCAGCCGAGGGACAGCCAACCCCCTGGTCTATGGCTACACCTTC.

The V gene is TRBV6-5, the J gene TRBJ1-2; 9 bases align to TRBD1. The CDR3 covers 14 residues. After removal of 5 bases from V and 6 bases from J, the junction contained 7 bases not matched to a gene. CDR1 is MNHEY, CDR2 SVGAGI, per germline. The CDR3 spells CASSTPGTGNGYTF. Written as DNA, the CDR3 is TGTGCCAGCAGTACCCCCGGGACAGGGAATGGCTACACCTTC.

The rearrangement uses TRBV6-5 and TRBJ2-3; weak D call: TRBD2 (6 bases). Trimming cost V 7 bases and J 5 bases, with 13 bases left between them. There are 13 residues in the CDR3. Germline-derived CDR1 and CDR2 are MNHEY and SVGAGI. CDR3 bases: TGTGCCAGCATCCGTCGGGGGAAAGATACGCAGTATTTT. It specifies CASIRRGKDTQYF.

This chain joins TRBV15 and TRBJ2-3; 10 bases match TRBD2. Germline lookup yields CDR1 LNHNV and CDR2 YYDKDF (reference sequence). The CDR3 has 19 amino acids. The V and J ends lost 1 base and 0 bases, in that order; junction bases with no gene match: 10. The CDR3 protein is CATSRVRLAGATSTDTQYF. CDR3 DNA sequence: TGTGCCACCAGCAGAGTGAGGCTAGCGGGGGCCACTAGCACAGATACGCAGTATTTT.

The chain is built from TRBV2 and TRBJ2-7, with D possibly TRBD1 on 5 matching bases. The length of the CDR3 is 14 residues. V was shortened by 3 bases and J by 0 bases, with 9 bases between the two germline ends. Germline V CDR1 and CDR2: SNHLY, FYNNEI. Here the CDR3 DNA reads TGTGCCAGCAGTGACAGGGCCGACTCCTACGAGCAGTACTTC. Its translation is CASSDRADSYEQYF.

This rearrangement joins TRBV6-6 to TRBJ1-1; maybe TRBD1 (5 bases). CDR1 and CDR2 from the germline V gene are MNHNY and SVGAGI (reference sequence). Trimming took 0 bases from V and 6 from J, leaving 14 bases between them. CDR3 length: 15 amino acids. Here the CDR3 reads CASSYSSQGGAEAFF. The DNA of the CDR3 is TGTGCCAGCAGTTACTCAAGTCAGGGAGGGGCTGAAGCTTTCTTT.

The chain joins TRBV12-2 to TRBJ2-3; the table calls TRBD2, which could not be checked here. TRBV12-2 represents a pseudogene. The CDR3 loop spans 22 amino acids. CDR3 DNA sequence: TGTGCAAGTCGCTTAGCTGGGTGGACTAGCGGGGGCCTCGGGGGGGGCACAGATACGCAGTATTTT. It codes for CASRLAGWTSGGLGGGTDTQYF.

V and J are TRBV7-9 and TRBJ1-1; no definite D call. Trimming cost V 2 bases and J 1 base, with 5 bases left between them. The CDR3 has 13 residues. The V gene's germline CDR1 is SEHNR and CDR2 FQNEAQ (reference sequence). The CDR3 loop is CASSLPGNTEAFF. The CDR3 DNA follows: TGTGCCAGCAGCTTACCCGGGAACACTGAAGCTTTCTTT.

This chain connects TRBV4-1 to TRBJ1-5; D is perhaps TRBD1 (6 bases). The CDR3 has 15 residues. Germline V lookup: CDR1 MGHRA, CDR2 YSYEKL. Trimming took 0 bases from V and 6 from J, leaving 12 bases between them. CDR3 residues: CASSQDNREGQPQHF. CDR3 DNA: TGCGCCAGCAGCCAAGATAACAGGGAAGGTCAGCCCCAGCATTTT.

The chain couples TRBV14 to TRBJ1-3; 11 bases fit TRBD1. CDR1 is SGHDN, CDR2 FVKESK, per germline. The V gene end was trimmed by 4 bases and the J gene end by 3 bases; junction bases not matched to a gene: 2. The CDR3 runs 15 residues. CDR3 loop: CASSLGTGGGNTIYF. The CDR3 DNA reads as TGTGCCAGCAGCCTCGGGACAGGGGGTGGAAACACCATATATTTT.

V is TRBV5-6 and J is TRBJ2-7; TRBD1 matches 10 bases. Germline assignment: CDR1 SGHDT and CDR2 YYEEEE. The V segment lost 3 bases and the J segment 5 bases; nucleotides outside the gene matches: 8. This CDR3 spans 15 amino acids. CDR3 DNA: TGTGCCAGCAGCTCCCTCAAGACAGGGGGCGACGAGCAGTACTTC. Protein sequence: CASSSLKTGGDEQYF.

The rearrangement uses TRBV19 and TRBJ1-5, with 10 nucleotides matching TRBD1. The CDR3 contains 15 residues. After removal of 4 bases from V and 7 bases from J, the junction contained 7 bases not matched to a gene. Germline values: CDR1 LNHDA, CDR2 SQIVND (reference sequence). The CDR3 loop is CASSKGTGVGQPQHF. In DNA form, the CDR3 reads TGTGCCAGTAGTAAGGGGACAGGGGTTGGCCAGCCCCAGCATTTT.

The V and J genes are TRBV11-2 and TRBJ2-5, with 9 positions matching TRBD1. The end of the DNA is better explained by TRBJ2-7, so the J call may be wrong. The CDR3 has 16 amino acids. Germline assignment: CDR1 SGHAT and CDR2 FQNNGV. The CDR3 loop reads CASSPPSPGQGHEQYF. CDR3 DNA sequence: TGTGCCAGCAGCCCCCCATCTCCGGGACAGGGCCACGAGCAGTACTTC.

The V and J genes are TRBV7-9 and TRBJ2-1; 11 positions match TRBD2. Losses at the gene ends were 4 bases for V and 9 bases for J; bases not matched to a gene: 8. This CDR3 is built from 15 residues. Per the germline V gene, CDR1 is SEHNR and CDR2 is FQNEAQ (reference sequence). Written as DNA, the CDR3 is TGTGCCAGCAGCTCAATAGCGGGGGGGCTAGTTGAGCAGTTCTTC. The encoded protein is CASSSIAGGLVEQFF.